Following are 27 T cell receptor beta chains from one sample sequenced in a study of shared clonotypes between healthy human individuals. TCRdb's table, derived via immunoSEQ multiplex PCR, lists solely in-frame clones and lacks some. The repertoire holds roughly 2,300,000 clones, with 85% to 95% as singletons. Sequenced input: naive CD4+ T cells from PBMCs. Sample subset: CD45RA+ positively selected. Every receptor here comes from a man younger than 30 in good health. Some clones in this sample may be carry-over from other donors' samples.

The rearrangement links TRBV5-1 to TRBJ2-1, with 14 positions matching TRBD2. V was clipped by 6 bases and J by 2 bases; unmatched bases: 4. There are 16 residues in the CDR3. CDR1 is SGHRS, CDR2 YFSETQ, per germline. The CDR3 DNA sequence: TGCGCCAGCATCGGACTAGCGGGAGGCCCCTACAATGAGCAGTTCTTC. Its translation is CASIGLAGGPYNEQFF.

The V gene is TRBV27, the J gene TRBJ2-7, with TRBD2 matching 7 bases. Germline CDR1 is MNHEY and CDR2 is SMNVEV (reference sequence). With 5 bases clipped from V and 12 bases from J, the junction kept 19 bases outside the gene matches. CDR3 length: 15 residues. The CDR3 DNA reads as TGTGCCAGCAGTCCATTGCGGGAGCCCCCACTATCTGCGTACTTC. Protein sequence: CASSPLREPPLSAYF.

V and J are TRBV7-8 and TRBJ1-2; 8 bases align to TRBD1. This CDR3 spans 14 amino acids. Germline CDR1 is SGHVS and CDR2 is FQNEAQ. The J segment lost 5 bases and the V segment lost 1 base, leaving 3 bases of the junction unmatched. CDR3 coding DNA: TGTGCCAGCAGCTTAGGGACAGGGCCTTATGGCTACACCTTC. Its translation: CASSLGTGPYGYTF.

This chain links TRBV7-8 with TRBJ2-1; weak D call: TRBD2 (5 bases). Looked up from germline, CDR1 is SGHVS and CDR2 is FQNEAQ. V was shortened by 0 bases and J by 7 bases, with 13 bases between the two germline ends. The CDR3 is 15 amino acids. CDR3 in amino acids: CASSLAGATSNEQFF. In DNA, the CDR3 is TGTGCCAGCAGCTTAGCGGGAGCTACATCGAATGAGCAGTTCTTC.

This clone was picked up a small number of times. The J gene is TRBJ2-7, the V gene TRBV14; 13 bases are a match to TRBD2. CDR1 SGHDN and CDR2 FVKESK come from the germline V gene. The junction had 10 bases not matched to a gene; V was cut back by 4 bases and J by 10 bases. This CDR3 region has 15 residues. The CDR3 loop is CASSPRTSGSAEQYF. In DNA form, the CDR3 reads TGTGCCAGCAGCCCTCGGACTAGCGGGAGTGCCGAACAGTACTTC.

The chain has TRBV10-1 and TRBJ1-3; 7 bases align to TRBD1. The ends lost 6 bases at V and 2 bases at J; junction bases unmatched: 4. Germline CDR1 reads WNHNN; CDR2 reads SYGVQD (reference sequence). The CDR3 has 14 residues. The CDR3 bases are TGCGCCAGCAGCGCCGGGACAGCTGGAAACACCATATATTTT. It translates to CASSAGTAGNTIYF.

The V call is TRBV19, the J call TRBJ1-1; D is unclear. V lost 3 bases to trimming and J lost 1 base, with 9 bases between them. The CDR3 has 14 residues. Per germline, CDR1 LNHDA and CDR2 SQIVND (reference sequence). CDR3 protein: CASSIVGKNTEAFF. Written as DNA, the CDR3 is TGTGCCAGTAGTATCGTCGGGAAGAACACTGAAGCTTTCTTT.

About this clone itself: The identical CDR3 is also encoded by other nucleotide sequences in the sample. The V gene is TRBV11-2, the J gene TRBJ1-1, with D possibly matching TRBD1 (5 bases). CDR3 length: 13 amino acids. V gave up 1 base and J gave up 8 bases, with 11 bases separating them. The V gene's germline CDR1 is SGHAT and CDR2 FQNNGV. CDR3 DNA: TGTGCCAGCAGCTTAGGGCGAGACAGCGAAGCTTTCTTT. It yields the protein CASSLGRDSEAFF.

This chain uses TRBV18 with TRBJ2-2; D ambiguous. V lost 3 bases and J lost 7, with 12 bases in between. The CDR3 is 14 amino acids. The germline V gene encodes CDR1 KGHSH and CDR2 LQKENI. Written as DNA, the CDR3 is TGTGCCAGCTCACCCCTTTTGGCAAACGGGGAGCTGTTTTTT. Protein: CASSPLLANGELFF.

Comments on this clone: The identical CDR3 is also encoded by other nucleotide sequences in the sample. The rearrangement joins TRBV2 to TRBJ2-7; 9 bases are a match to TRBD1. Germline V gene sequence: CDR1 SNHLY, CDR2 FYNNEI. This CDR3 has 14 amino acids. Unmatched junction bases numbered 7, after V lost 6 bases and J lost 4 bases. CDR3 amino acids: CASSSGQGSYEQYF. For the CDR3, the DNA is TGTGCCAGCAGCTCGGGACAGGGAAGTTACGAGCAGTACTTC.

The chain combines TRBV5-5 with TRBJ1-4; no clear D. The CDR3 spans 13 residues. Germline CDR1 reads SGHKS; CDR2 reads YYEKEE (reference sequence). Trimming pared 5 bases from V and 5 bases from J, leaving 10 bases between. The CDR3 DNA reads TGTGCCAGCAGTGGTTCCGAAAATGAAAAACTGTTTTTT. This encodes CASSGSENEKLFF.

Notes on this clone: Different DNA sequences within this sample yield the same CDR3. The genes are TRBV28 and TRBJ1-2; 10 nucleotides align to TRBD1. The ends lost 3 bases at V and 8 bases at J; junction bases unmatched: 0. CDR3 length equals 12 residues. CDR1 is MDHEN and CDR2 is SYDVKM in the germline V gene. The CDR3 nucleotides read TGTGCCAGCAGTTTGACAGGGGGCGGCTACACCTTC. Encoded protein: CASSLTGGGYTF.

V gene TRBV28 combines with J gene TRBJ2-3; TRBD1 agrees at 7 bases. CDR1 and CDR2 from the germline V gene are MDHEN and SYDVKM. This CDR3 is 14 amino acids long. The V gene end was trimmed by 10 bases and the J gene end by 3 bases; junction bases not matched to a gene: 10. CDR3 loop: CATVETGRTDTQYF. The DNA of the CDR3 is TGTGCCACGGTCGAGACAGGGCGGACAGATACGCAGTATTTT.

The chain joins TRBV5-4 to TRBJ1-1; D not resolved. Germline V gene sequence: CDR1 SGHNT, CDR2 YYREEE (reference sequence). The CDR3 is made up of 15 amino acids. V shed 0 bases and J shed 2 bases, with 11 bases lying between them. Written as DNA, the CDR3 is TGTGCCAGCAGCTTGGCCACCGCGGGAAACACTGAAGCTTTCTTT. As protein: CASSLATAGNTEAFF.

The chain recombines TRBV28 with TRBJ2-1; 13 nucleotides match TRBD2. This CDR3 contains 16 residues. The germline V gene has CDR1 MDHEN and CDR2 SYDVKM. J gave up 8 bases and V 10 bases, and 14 bases lay outside the gene matches. CDR3 residues: CAIGGDRTSGRYEQFF. The CDR3 nucleotides are TGTGCCATCGGGGGCGACCGGACTAGCGGGAGATATGAGCAGTTCTTC.

The V and J genes are TRBV2 and TRBJ2-3; D perhaps matches TRBD1 (6 bases). V shed 3 bases and J shed 10 bases, with 17 bases lying between them. Germline CDR1 SNHLY, CDR2 FYNNEI. This CDR3 has 14 residues. The CDR3 region is CASSEHREEAAQYF. CDR3 in DNA: TGTGCCAGCAGTGAGCACAGGGAAGAAGCGGCGCAGTATTTT.

The chain joins TRBV27 to TRBJ2-1; perhaps TRBD1 as D (5 bases). Germline lookup yields CDR1 MNHEY and CDR2 SMNVEV (reference sequence). Trimming left V 6 bases short and J 2 bases short, with 14 bases between. CDR3 length: 15 amino acids. The CDR3 spells CASSLRVDAYNEQFF. CDR3 DNA: TGTGCCAGCAGCCTCAGGGTAGACGCCTACAATGAGCAGTTCTTC.

This rearrangement joins TRBV25-1 to TRBJ2-7, with 12 bases fitting TRBD1. Germline V gene lookup returns CDR1 MGHDK and CDR2 SYGVNS. This CDR3 region has 15 residues. After removal of 2 bases from V and 3 bases from J, the junction contained 2 bases not matched to a gene. The CDR3 loop is CASSEGTGGIYEQYF. CDR3 coding DNA: TGTGCCAGCAGTGAAGGGACAGGGGGCATCTACGAGCAGTACTTC.

With regard to this clone: Distinct nucleotide sequences in the sample also encode this CDR3. The genes are TRBV5-4 and TRBJ2-3, with unresolved D. CDR1 and CDR2 from the germline V gene are SGHNT and YYREEE (reference sequence). This CDR3 has 12 residues. V was clipped by 2 bases and J by 4 bases, with 5 bases between them. CDR3 protein: CASSLIPDTQYF. CDR3 in DNA: TGTGCCAGCAGCTTAATCCCAGATACGCAGTATTTT.

The chain carries TRBV28 and TRBJ1-5; no definite D call. With 4 bases removed from V and 7 bases from J, the gap between germline ends came to 11 bases. The CDR3 covers 13 residues. Germline values: CDR1 MDHEN, CDR2 SYDVKM. CDR3 sequence reads: CASSSQRGQPQHF. Written as DNA, the CDR3 is TGTGCCAGCAGTTCCCAACGAGGACAGCCCCAGCATTTT.

The chain employs TRBV5-1 and TRBJ2-2; 7 bases are shared with TRBD1. Germline CDR1 reads SGHRS; CDR2 reads YFSETQ. The CDR3 is made up of 15 amino acids. Trimming at V came to 6 bases and at J to 0 bases, leaving 5 bases not matched to a gene. The CDR3 region has the DNA TGCGCCAGCACTTCGGGACAGACGAACACCGGGGAGCTGTTTTTT. This translates into CASTSGQTNTGELFF.

V and J are TRBV28 and TRBJ2-7; D gene uncertain. Trimming removed 5 bases at V and 1 base at J, with 9 bases between. The CDR3 is made up of 13 amino acids. The germline V gene has CDR1 MDHEN and CDR2 SYDVKM. CDR3 DNA: TGTGCCAGCAGTGCGTACGGGTCCTACGAGCAGTACTTC. Translated, it gives CASSAYGSYEQYF.

The chain carries TRBV6-1 and TRBJ1-2; no definite D call. Germline CDR1 MNHNS, CDR2 SASEGT. V lost 2 bases to trimming and J lost 8 bases, with 6 bases between them. This CDR3 is 11 amino acids long. The CDR3 coding sequence is TGTGCCAGCAGTGAAAGAATGGGCTACACCTTC. Translating gives CASSERMGYTF.

For the CDR3, the DNA is TGTGCCAGTAGTATCGGGACTAGCGTTTACAATGAGCAGTTCTTC. It translates to CASSIGTSVYNEQFF. The V and J genes are TRBV19 and TRBJ2-1; 10 bases line up with TRBD2. CDR1 and CDR2 (germline): LNHDA, SQIVND (reference sequence). V trimming: 3 bases; J trimming: 4 bases; junction bases outside the gene matches: 3. The CDR3 contains 15 residues.

This chain uses TRBV2 with TRBJ2-7, with TRBD2 matching 7 bases. The V segment lost 8 bases and the J segment 0 bases; nucleotides outside the gene matches: 13. Germline lookup yields CDR1 SNHLY and CDR2 FYNNEI. The CDR3 covers 16 residues. The CDR3 nucleotides read TGTGCCAGCGGGCGGGAGCGACCAAACTTCTCCTACGAGCAGTACTTC. Protein product: CASGRERPNFSYEQYF.

The gene calls are TRBV28 and TRBJ2-2; D is possibly TRBD2 (5 bases). Germline values: CDR1 MDHEN, CDR2 SYDVKM. V dropped 8 bases and J dropped 4 bases, with 14 bases sitting between them. The CDR3 length is 14 residues. CDR3 nucleotide sequence: TGTGCCAGCGGACCTCCGAGGGTCACCGGGGAGCTGTTTTTT. Translated: CASGPPRVTGELFF.

The chain carries TRBV6-1 and TRBJ2-3; D might be TRBD1 or TRBD2, each matching 5 bases. The germline CDR1 and CDR2 sequences are MNHNS and SASEGT. The CDR3 runs to 14 residues. Deletions cut 4 bases from V and 6 bases from J, with 14 bases between. CDR3 in DNA: TGTGCCAGCAGTGTCCGAGGGGCGACGGATACGCAGTATTTT. Its translation: CASSVRGATDTQYF.